The entry that follows covers one T cell receptor (beta chain) sequence. The data belong to a study of blood T cell repertoires in COVID-19. In the authors' workflow: Researchers report that nucleated cell counts were estimated from reference gene primer amplification. Repertoires were generated with immunoSEQ multiplex PCR, while TCRdb's copy carries only in-frame clones and drops some. V and J calls plus clone size are reproduced from that table; the DNA served to infer D and trimming. Of over 45,000 clones listed, about nine tenths are singletons. The CDR3 is made up of 11 amino acids. Germline CDR1 is MGHDK and CDR2 is SYGVNS. V was clipped by 8 bases and J by 3 bases; unmatched bases: 1.

The sample taken for sequencing was peripheral blood. The chain employs TRBV25-1 and TRBJ2-7; TRBD1 agrees at 7 bases. This clonotype was sampled from a human donor in a cohort sampled during active COVID-19. The CDR3 DNA reads as TGTGCCAGCGGGACAGTCTACGAGCAGTACTTC. This sequence encodes CASGTVYEQYF.